These T cell receptor beta chains were read from a single sample in a study of blood T cell repertoires in COVID-19. Assay used: immunoSEQ multiplex PCR; TCRdb lists only in-frame clones, some missing. The data show under 150,000 clones, roughly 90% seen once. Material: peripheral blood. The receptors were sampled from a woman in her 70s who had recovered from COVID-19. CDR3s include the opening cysteine and the closing phenylalanine or tryptophan. The D gene is left open where the match is weak. The size field is filled for only some rows; it gives once, few, many or a size class.

once,15,TRBJ2-7,NA,TRBV9,TGTGCCAGCAGCGTAGCCGGGAGGGGGCCCTACGAGCAGTACTTC,CASSVAGRGPYEQYF
NA,15,TRBJ1-3,NA,TRBV24-1,TGTGCCACCAGTGACCCCGCGGAGGGGGGGAACACCATATATTTT,CATSDPAEGGNTIYF
NA,15,TRBJ2-1,TRBD2,TRBV28,TGTGCCAGCAGTTTCCGGGACTATTCCTACAATGAGCAGTTCTTC,CASSFRDYSYNEQFF
NA,13,TRBJ2-3,NA,TRBV29-1,TGCAGCGTTGAGGCGGCTAGCACAGATACGCAGTATTTT,CSVEAASTDTQYF
NA,19,TRBJ1-2,NA,TRBV11-2,TGTGCCAGCAGCTTGGGAATCATAGCGGGCAGCTCAACGGGCTATGGCTACACCTTC,CASSLGIIAGSSTGYGYTF
NA,15,TRBJ2-3,NA,TRBV3-1/TRBV3-2,TGTGCCAGCAGCCAAGGGGCGGGTTTCACAGATACGCAGTATTTT,CASSQGAGFTDTQYF
NA,13,TRBJ1-5,TRBD1,TRBV12-3/TRBV12-4,TGTGCCAGCAGATCGGACAGGGCCCAGCCCCAGCATTTT,CASRSDRAQPQHF
NA,13,TRBJ1-2,NA,TRBV30,TGTGCCTGGAGCGGACAGCCTAACTATGGCTACACCTTC,CAWSGQPNYGYTF
NA,15,TRBJ2-7,NA,TRBV9,TGTGCCAGCAGTTTTGGCGGCCTAAGCTCCTACGAGCAGTACTTC,CASSFGGLSSYEQYF
NA,15,TRBJ1-3,NA,TRBV5-4,TGTGCCAGCAGCACCGGAGGGTTTTCTGGAAACACCATATATTTT,CASSTGGFSGNTIYF
NA,15,TRBJ1-4,NA,TRBV30,TGTGCCTGGAGTGTACGGGGAACAGGGAATGAAAAACTGTTTTTT,CAWSVRGTGNEKLFF
NA,13,TRBJ1-6,TRBD1,TRBV27,TGTGCCAGCAGTAGAGACAGGGATTCACCCCTCCACTTT,CASSRDRDSPLHF
NA,14,TRBJ1-6,NA,TRBV5-4,TGTGCCAGCAGCTCTTGGACAGATAATTCACCCCTCCACTTT,CASSSWTDNSPLHF
NA,12,TRBJ1-3,NA,TRBV12-3/TRBV12-4,TGTGCCAGTAGAACAGTCGGAAACACCATATATTTT,CASRTVGNTIYF
NA,14,TRBJ1-1,NA,TRBV7-9,TGTGCCAGCAGCAAAGATCAGGGGAACACTGAAGCTTTCTTT,CASSKDQGNTEAFF
once,13,TRBJ1-2,NA,TRBV5-4,TGTGCCAGCAGCTTGGGACAGAACTATGGCTACACCTTC,CASSLGQNYGYTF
NA,12,TRBJ2-7,NA,TRBV6-1,TGTGCCAGCAGTGAAGCAGCGACGAGTCAGTACTTC,CASSEAATSQYF
NA,15,TRBJ2-7,TRBD2,TRBV4-3,TGCGCCAGCAGCCAAGTAGGCGGGGGGCCAAGTGAGCAGTACTTC,CASSQVGGGPSEQYF
NA,17,TRBJ2-4,NA,TRBV12-2,TGTGCAAGTCGCTTAGGCGGACTAGCGGGAGGCGAAAACATTCAGTACTTC,CASRLGGLAGGENIQYF
NA,18,TRBJ2-1,NA,TRBV6-2/TRBV6-3,TGTGCCAGCAGCCTTACGACTTCTCAGGGTTTGTACTACAATGAGCAGTTCTTC,CASSLTTSQGLYYNEQFF
NA,14,TRBJ2-3,TRBD2,TRBV6-2/TRBV6-3,TGTGCCAGCAGCCAGACTAGCGTATTAGATACGCAGTATTTT,CASSQTSVLDTQYF
NA,13,TRBJ2-7,TRBD1,TRBV5-5,TGTGCCAGCAGCTGGGGGGACAGGCCTGGAGGGTACTTC,CASSWGDRPGGYF
NA,15,TRBJ1-2,TRBD1,TRBV7-2,TGTGCCAGCAGCTTATCAGTTGCAGGGGGATATGGCTACACCTTC,CASSLSVAGGYGYTF
once,16,TRBJ2-1,TRBD1,TRBV6-6,TGTGCCAGCAGTCGACAGGGAACCAACTCCTACAATGAGCAGTTCTTC,CASSRQGTNSYNEQFF
NA,18,TRBJ2-1,TRBD2,TRBV2,TGTGCCAGCAGTGAAGGAAGACTAGCGGGGGGTCAAGGGGATGAGCAGTTCTTC,CASSEGRLAGGQGDEQFF
NA,12,TRBJ1-2,TRBD1,TRBV2,TGTGCCAGCAGGGGGACAGGGGGAGGCTACACCTTC,CASRGTGGGYTF
NA,12,TRBJ2-4,NA,TRBV6-2/TRBV6-3,TGTGCCAGCAGTTACACAGGAAACATTCAGTACTTC,CASSYTGNIQYF
few,15,TRBJ2-3,TRBD2,TRBV2,TGTGCCAGCAGTGAAGCGTTGCTAGCGGGTGATACGCAGTATTTT,CASSEALLAGDTQYF
NA,14,TRBJ2-1,NA,TRBV28,TGTGCCAGCCCAGCGGTTGGGCCCTACAATGAGCAGTTCTTC,CASPAVGPYNEQFF
once,16,TRBJ2-1,TRBD1,TRBV25-1,TGTGCCAGCAGTGGATCCAGGGACAGGGGGCCGGATGAGCAGTTCTTC,CASSGSRDRGPDEQFF
NA,17,TRBJ2-1,NA,TRBV9,TGTGCCAGCAGCGTAGAAGGGGAGGTAGTGTCCTACAATGAGCAGTTCTTC,CASSVEGEVVSYNEQFF
once,15,TRBJ2-1,NA,TRBV5-1,TGCGCCAGCAACCTCCTGCCGAGCTCCTACAATGAGCAGTTCTTC,CASNLLPSSYNEQFF
NA,16,TRBJ2-7,TRBD2,TRBV7-8,TGTGCCAGCAGCTCCCCGGTTCTAGCGGGGGGCTACGAGCAGTACTTC,CASSSPVLAGGYEQYF
NA,15,TRBJ2-2,TRBD1,TRBV7-3,TGTGCCAGCAGCCCCGGACAGGGGAACACCGGGGAGCTGTTTTTT,CASSPGQGNTGELFF
NA,18,TRBJ1-3,NA,TRBV4-1,TGCGCCAGCAGCCAAGATCGCTTTGACAGAGACTCTGGAAACACCATATATTTT,CASSQDRFDRDSGNTIYF
NA,14,TRBJ2-1,TRBD2,TRBV7-8,TGTGCCAGCAGCCCCCTAGCGGGAGTCAATGAGCAGTTCTTC,CASSPLAGVNEQFF
NA,21,TRBJ1-4,NA,TRBV3-1/TRBV3-2,TGTGCCAGCAGCCAAGGGGTTGGTGGAACAGGTAAGAGCTATTGGAATGAAAAACTGTTTTTT,CASSQGVGGTGKSYWNEKLFF
NA,15,TRBJ2-7,TRBD1,TRBV28,TGTGCCAGCAACGGATTAGGACAGGGTGTCTCCGAGCAGTACTTC,CASNGLGQGVSEQYF
NA,13,TRBJ1-6,NA,TRBV27,TGTGCCAGCAGTTTTACAACTAATTCACCCCTCCACTTT,CASSFTTNSPLHF
NA,12,TRBJ2-3,NA,TRBV6-5,TGTGCCAGCAGTCCTGAGGGAGATACGCAGTATTTT,CASSPEGDTQYF
NA,19,TRBJ2-7,TRBD1,TRBV23-1,TGCGCCAGCAGTCAATCAATCGGTGGACAGGGACCGACGACCTACGAGCAGTACTTC,CASSQSIGGQGPTTYEQYF
NA,14,TRBJ1-6,NA,TRBV27,TGTGCCAGCAGTTTAGGGGCTCATAATTCACCCCTCCACTTT,CASSLGAHNSPLHF
NA,16,TRBJ2-3,TRBD1,TRBV4-1,TGCGCCAGCAGCCAACAACAGGGGGCGATCGCAGATACGCAGTATTTT,CASSQQQGAIADTQYF
NA,14,TRBJ2-1,NA,TRBV5-1,TGCGCCAGCAGCGCATCCTCTAGCGACGAGGGAAAGTTCTTC,CASSASSSDEGKFF
NA,13,TRBJ1-4,NA,TRBV5-4,TGTGCCAGCAGCTTTCTACTTGATGAAAAACTGTTTTTT,CASSFLLDEKLFF
NA,15,TRBJ2-6,NA,TRBV4-3,TGCGCCAGCAGCCAATACAGGATTGGGGCCAACGTCCTGACTTTC,CASSQYRIGANVLTF
NA,17,TRBJ1-1,NA,TRBV18,TGTGCCAGCTCCCGCGGGACGTTGGGGATAATGAACACTGAAGCTTTCTTT,CASSRGTLGIMNTEAFF
NA,16,TRBJ1-5,TRBD1,TRBV16,TGTGCCAGCAGCCCCTGGACAGGGGGAGGCAATCAGCCCCAGCATTTT,CASSPWTGGGNQPQHF
NA,12,TRBJ2-1,NA,TRBV5-4,TGTGCCAGCAGCTTTTTTCGGGGTGAGCAGTTCTTC,CASSFFRGEQFF